These 5 T cell receptor beta chains originate from one sample sequenced in a study of T cell responses to AZD1222 COVID-19 vaccine. Some clones are missing from TCRdb's copy, which holds only in-frame ones; the method was immunoSEQ multiplex PCR. The sample comprises about 84,000 clones, 70% to 90% of which are singletons, and about 12% rests with the top ten. The specimen was peripheral blood, collected 28 days after the second AZD1222 dose. All receptors derive from an adult who received the AZD1222 COVID-19 vaccine.

This chain uses TRBV12-3 or TRBV12-4 with TRBJ2-1; no clear D. Trimming removed 5 bases from V and 9 bases from J, with 11 bases in between. The CDR3 length is 12 residues. CDR3 loop: CASSPTTREQFF. The CDR3 DNA sequence: TGTGCCAGCAGTCCCACCACGCGTGAGCAGTTCTTC.

This chain uses TRBV7-6 with TRBJ2-5; TRBD1 is a possible D gene (6 bases). V shed 5 bases and J shed 5 bases, with 12 bases lying between them. This CDR3 comprises 13 residues. Per the germline V gene, CDR1 is SGHVS and CDR2 is FNYEAQ. The CDR3 DNA reads TGTGCCAGCAGCCCCAGGGGCGGGGAGACCCAGTACTTC. Protein sequence: CASSPRGGETQYF.

The V call is TRBV6-6, the J call TRBJ2-1; 8 bases map to TRBD2. The germline V gene encodes CDR1 MNHNY and CDR2 SVGAGI (reference sequence). The CDR3 is made up of 15 amino acids. Trimming took 5 bases from V and 7 from J; bases not matched to a gene: 10. CDR3 loop: CASSGRSSGNNEQFF. The CDR3 DNA sequence: TGTGCCAGCAGTGGCCGCAGTAGCGGGAATAATGAGCAGTTCTTC.

V usage is TRBV7-8 and J usage is TRBJ1-3; no clear D gene. V lost 1 base and J lost 2, with 15 bases in between. Germline assignment: CDR1 SGHVS and CDR2 FQNEAQ. The CDR3 is made up of 17 amino acids. The CDR3 protein is CASSLEIGPRPGNTIYF. CDR3 DNA: TGTGCCAGCAGCTTAGAAATAGGACCCAGGCCTGGAAACACCATATATTTT.

The CDR3 bases are TGTGCCAGCTCCTTGGACAGAGGCGCTGAAGCTTTCTTT. Translating gives CASSLDRGAEAFF. This chain connects TRBV18 to TRBJ1-1; the D gene is possibly TRBD1 (6 bases). Germline V gives CDR1 KGHSH, CDR2 LQKENI. The V end was cut by 6 bases, the J end by 6 bases, with 14 bases between. CDR3 length: 13 amino acids.